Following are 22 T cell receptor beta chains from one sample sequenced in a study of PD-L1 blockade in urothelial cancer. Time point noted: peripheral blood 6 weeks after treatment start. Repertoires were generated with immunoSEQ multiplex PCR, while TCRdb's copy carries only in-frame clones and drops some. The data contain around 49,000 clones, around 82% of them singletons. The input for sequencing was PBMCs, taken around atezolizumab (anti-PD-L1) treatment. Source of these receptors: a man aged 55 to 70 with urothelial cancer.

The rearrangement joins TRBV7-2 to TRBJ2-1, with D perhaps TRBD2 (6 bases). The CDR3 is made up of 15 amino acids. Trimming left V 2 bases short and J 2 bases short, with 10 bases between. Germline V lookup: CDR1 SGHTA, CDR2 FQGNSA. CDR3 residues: CASSLNGGTYNEQFF. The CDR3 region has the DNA TGTGCCAGCAGCTTAAACGGGGGAACCTACAATGAGCAGTTCTTC.

The CDR3 DNA follows: TGTGCCAGCAGCCTAGCGGGGGGGAACACCGGGGAGCTGTTTTTT. The encoded protein is CASSLAGGNTGELFF. This sequence joins TRBV4-2 and TRBJ2-2; 10 bases are a match to TRBD2. With 4 bases clipped from V and 1 base from J, the junction kept 0 bases outside the gene matches. The length of the CDR3 is 15 residues. Germline V gene lookup returns CDR1 LGHNA and CDR2 YNFKEQ.

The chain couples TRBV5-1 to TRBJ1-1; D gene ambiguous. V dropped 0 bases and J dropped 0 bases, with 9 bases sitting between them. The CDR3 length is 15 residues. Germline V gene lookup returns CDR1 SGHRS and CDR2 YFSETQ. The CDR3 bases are TGCGCCAGCAGCTTGGGTTGGCAGTTGAACACTGAAGCTTTCTTT. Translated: CASSLGWQLNTEAFF.

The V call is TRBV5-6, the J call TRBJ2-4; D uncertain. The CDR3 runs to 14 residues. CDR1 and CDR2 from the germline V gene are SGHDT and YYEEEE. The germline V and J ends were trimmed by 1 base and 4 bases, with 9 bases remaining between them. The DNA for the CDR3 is TGTGCCAGCAGCTTGACCGAACAGAAAAACATTCAGTACTTC. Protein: CASSLTEQKNIQYF.

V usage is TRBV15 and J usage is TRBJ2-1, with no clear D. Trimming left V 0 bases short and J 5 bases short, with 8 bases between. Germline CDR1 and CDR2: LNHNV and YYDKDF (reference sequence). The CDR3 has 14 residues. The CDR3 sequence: CATSRESYHNEQFF. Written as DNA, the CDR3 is TGTGCCACCAGCAGAGAAAGCTACCACAATGAGCAGTTCTTC.

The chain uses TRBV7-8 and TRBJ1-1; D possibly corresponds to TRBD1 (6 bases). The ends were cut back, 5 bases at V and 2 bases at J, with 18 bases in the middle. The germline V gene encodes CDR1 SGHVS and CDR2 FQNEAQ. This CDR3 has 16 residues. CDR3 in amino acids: CASSPEWGLSNTEAFF. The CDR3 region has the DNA TGTGCCAGCAGCCCAGAATGGGGGCTGTCTAACACTGAAGCTTTCTTT.

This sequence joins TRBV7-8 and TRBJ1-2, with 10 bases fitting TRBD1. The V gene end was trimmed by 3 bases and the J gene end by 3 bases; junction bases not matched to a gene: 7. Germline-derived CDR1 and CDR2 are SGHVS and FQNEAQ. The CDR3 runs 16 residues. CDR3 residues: CASSLEDRGFYYGYTF. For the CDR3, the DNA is TGTGCCAGCAGCTTGGAGGACAGGGGGTTTTACTATGGCTACACCTTC. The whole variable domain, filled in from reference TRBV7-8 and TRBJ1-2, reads GAGVSQSPRYKVAKRGQDVALRCDPISGHVSLFWYQQALGQGPEFLTYFQNEAQLDKSGLPSDRFFAERPEGSVSTLKIQRTQQEDSAVYLCASSLEDRGFYYGYTFGSGTRLTVV.

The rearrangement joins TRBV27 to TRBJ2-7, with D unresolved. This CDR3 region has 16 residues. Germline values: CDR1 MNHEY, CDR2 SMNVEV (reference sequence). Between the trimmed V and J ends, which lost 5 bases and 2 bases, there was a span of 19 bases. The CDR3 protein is CASSQLTAYNAYEQYF. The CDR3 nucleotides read TGTGCCAGCAGTCAGCTAACAGCTTACAACGCCTACGAGCAGTACTTC.

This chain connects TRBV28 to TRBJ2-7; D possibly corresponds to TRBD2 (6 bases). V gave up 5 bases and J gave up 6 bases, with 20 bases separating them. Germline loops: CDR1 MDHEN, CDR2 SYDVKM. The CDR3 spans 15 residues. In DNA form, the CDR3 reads TGTGCCAGCAGTATGTTAGGCGGGGTATGGGCCGAGCAGTACTTC. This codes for CASSMLGGVWAEQYF.

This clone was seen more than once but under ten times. As DNA, the CDR3 is TGTGCCAGCAGTGAATCGGGAGAGCGGCCCGGATCGGACTATGGCTACACCTTC. It encodes CASSESGERPGSDYGYTF. The V call is TRBV2, the J call TRBJ1-2; D is unclear. Germline V lookup: CDR1 SNHLY, CDR2 FYNNEI. The CDR3 extends over 18 amino acids. Deletions cut 2 bases from V and 3 bases from J, with 22 bases between.

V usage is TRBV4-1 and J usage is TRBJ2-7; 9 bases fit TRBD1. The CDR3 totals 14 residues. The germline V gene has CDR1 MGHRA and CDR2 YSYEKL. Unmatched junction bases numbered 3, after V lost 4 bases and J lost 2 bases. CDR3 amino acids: CASSRTGAPYEQYF. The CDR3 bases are TGCGCCAGCAGCCGGACAGGGGCCCCCTACGAGCAGTACTTC.

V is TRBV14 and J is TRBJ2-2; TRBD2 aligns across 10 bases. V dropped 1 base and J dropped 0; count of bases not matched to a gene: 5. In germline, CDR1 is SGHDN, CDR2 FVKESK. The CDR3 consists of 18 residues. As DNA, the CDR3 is TGTGCCAGCAGCCAAGTTCTAGCGGGAGCAGCGAACACCGGGGAGCTGTTTTTT. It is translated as CASSQVLAGAANTGELFF.

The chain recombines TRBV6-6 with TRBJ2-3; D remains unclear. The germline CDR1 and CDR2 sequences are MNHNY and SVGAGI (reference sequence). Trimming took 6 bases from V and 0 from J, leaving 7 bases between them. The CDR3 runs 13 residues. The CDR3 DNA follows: TGTGCCAGCAGGGCACCTAGCACAGATACGCAGTATTTT. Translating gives CASRAPSTDTQYF.

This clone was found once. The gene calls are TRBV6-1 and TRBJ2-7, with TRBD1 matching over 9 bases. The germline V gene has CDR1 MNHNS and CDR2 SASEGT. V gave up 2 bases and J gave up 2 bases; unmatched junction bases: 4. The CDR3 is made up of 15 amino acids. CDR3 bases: TGTGCCAGCAGTGAAATGGGGACAGGGACCTACGAGCAGTACTTC. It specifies CASSEMGTGTYEQYF.

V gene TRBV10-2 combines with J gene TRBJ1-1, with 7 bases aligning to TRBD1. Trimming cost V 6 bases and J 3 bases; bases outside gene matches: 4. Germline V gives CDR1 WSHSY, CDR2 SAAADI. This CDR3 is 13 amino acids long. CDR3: CASRIDRDTEAFF. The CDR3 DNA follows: TGCGCCAGCAGGATCGACAGGGACACTGAAGCTTTCTTT.

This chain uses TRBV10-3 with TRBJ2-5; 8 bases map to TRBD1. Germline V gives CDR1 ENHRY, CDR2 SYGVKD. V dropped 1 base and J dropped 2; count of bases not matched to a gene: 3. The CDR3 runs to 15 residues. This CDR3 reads CAISEYGTGQETQYF. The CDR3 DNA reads TGTGCCATCAGTGAGTACGGGACAGGTCAAGAGACCCAGTACTTC.

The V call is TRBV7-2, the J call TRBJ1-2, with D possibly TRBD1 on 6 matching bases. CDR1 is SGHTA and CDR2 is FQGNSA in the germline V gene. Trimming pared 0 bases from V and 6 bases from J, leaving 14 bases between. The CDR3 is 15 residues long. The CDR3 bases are TGTGCCAGCAGCTTAGCAGGGCAGGGGTATAATGGCTACACCTTC. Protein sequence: CASSLAGQGYNGYTF.

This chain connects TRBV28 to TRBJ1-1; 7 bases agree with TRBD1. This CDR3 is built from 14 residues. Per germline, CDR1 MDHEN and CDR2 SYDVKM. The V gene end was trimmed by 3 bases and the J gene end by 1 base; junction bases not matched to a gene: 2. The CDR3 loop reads CASSLGQKNTEAFF. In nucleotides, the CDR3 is TGTGCCAGCAGTTTGGGACAGAAGAACACTGAAGCTTTCTTT.

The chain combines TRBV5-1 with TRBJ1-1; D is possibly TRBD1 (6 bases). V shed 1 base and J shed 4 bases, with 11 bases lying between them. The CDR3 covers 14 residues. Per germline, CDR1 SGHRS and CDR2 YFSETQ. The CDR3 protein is CASSLQTGSTEAFF. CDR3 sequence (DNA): TGCGCCAGCAGCTTGCAAACAGGGAGCACTGAAGCTTTCTTT. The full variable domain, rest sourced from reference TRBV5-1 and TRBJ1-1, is KAGVTQTPRYLIKTRGQQVTLSCSPISGHRSVSWYQQTPGQGLQFLFEYFSETQRNKGNFPGRFSGRQFSNSRSEMNVSTLELGDSALYLCASSLQTGSTEAFFGQGTRLTVV.

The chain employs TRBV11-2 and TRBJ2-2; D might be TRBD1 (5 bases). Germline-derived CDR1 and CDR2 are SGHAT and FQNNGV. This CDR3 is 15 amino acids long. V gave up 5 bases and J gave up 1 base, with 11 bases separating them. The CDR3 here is CASSTIQGNTGELFF. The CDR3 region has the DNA TGTGCCAGCAGCACAATCCAGGGGAACACCGGGGAGCTGTTTTTT.

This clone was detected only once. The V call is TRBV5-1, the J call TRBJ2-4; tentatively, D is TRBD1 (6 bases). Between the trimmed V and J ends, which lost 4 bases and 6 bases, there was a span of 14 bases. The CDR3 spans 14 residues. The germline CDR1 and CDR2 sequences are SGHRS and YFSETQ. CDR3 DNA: TGCGCCAGCAGCCCCCCCGGGACACCAAACATTCAGTACTTC. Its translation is CASSPPGTPNIQYF.

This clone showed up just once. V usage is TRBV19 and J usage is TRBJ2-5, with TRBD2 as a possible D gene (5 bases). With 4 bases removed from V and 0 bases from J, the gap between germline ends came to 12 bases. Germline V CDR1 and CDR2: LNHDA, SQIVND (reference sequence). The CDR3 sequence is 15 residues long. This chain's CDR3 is CASSRIAQYQETQYF. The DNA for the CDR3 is TGTGCCAGTAGTAGGATAGCGCAGTACCAAGAGACCCAGTACTTC. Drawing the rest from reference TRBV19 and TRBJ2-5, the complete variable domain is DGGITQSPKYLFRKEGQNVTLSCEQNLNHDAMYWYRQDPGQGLRLIYYSQIVNDFQKGDIAEGYSVSREKKESFPLTVTSAQKNPTAFYLCASSRIAQYQETQYFGPGTRLLVL.